The next 3 T cell receptor beta chains were all read from a single sample in a study of esophageal squamous cell carcinoma under preoperative chemotherapy. TCRdb fed the PCR reads into MiXCR, producing one record per CDR3 protein. The table has approximately 15,000 distinct CDR3 sequences, roughly 60% seen once. Documented time point: before preoperative PTX-NDP chemotherapy. Sampling took place from a patient given preoperative chemotherapy. Receptor source: a human donor with esophageal squamous cell carcinoma. The donor label of this sample is uncertain.

J is TRBJ2-2 and V is TRBV6-1; 8 bases are a match to TRBD1. The CDR3 extends over 14 amino acids. Per germline, CDR1 MNHNS and CDR2 SASEGT. The J segment lost 1 base and the V segment lost 11 bases, leaving 6 bases of the junction unmatched. CDR3 nucleotide sequence: TGTGCCGCAGAGGACAGGGAGAACACCGGGGAGCTGTTTTTT. This codes for CAAEDRENTGELFF.

The chain is built from TRBV5-1 and TRBJ2-6; no clear D. V was trimmed by 4 bases and J by 0 bases, leaving 17 bases between them. Germline CDR1 is SGHRS and CDR2 is YFSETQ. The CDR3 consists of 18 residues. CDR3 coding DNA: TGCGCCAGCAGCCCGTGGATCACAAGAGGCTCTGGGGCCAACGTCCTGACTTTC. Encoded protein: CASSPWITRGSGANVLTF.

V is TRBV6-5 and J is TRBJ1-5; the match to TRBD1 covers 9 bases. Losses at the gene ends were 4 bases for V and 3 bases for J; bases not matched to a gene: 4. This CDR3 contains 15 residues. From germline, CDR1 is MNHEY and CDR2 SVGAGI. This CDR3 is CASSSGTGINQPQHF. CDR3 in DNA: TGTGCCAGCAGTTCCGGGACAGGGATCAATCAGCCCCAGCATTTT.